The 12 T cell receptor beta chains presented below share a single source sample, sequenced in a study of PD-1 blockade in classical Hodgkin lymphoma. Each of the patients experienced relapse following autologous stem cell transplantation, and their brentuximab vedotin exposure differed. Repertoires were generated with immunoSEQ multiplex PCR, while TCRdb's copy carries only in-frame clones and drops some. The sample includes approximately 7,400 clones, about 74% of them seen just once. The specimen comprised peripheral blood mononuclear cells (PBMCs), sampled at baseline. The receptors were sampled from a human donor with classical Hodgkin lymphoma.

V gene TRBV7-6 combines with J gene TRBJ2-7; 8 bases map to TRBD2. CDR1 and CDR2 from the germline V gene are SGHVS and FNYEAQ. The junction had 4 bases not matched to a gene; V was cut back by 1 base and J by 2 bases. The CDR3 runs 15 residues. The CDR3 protein is CASSLVGGETYEQYF. CDR3 bases: TGTGCCAGCAGCTTAGTCGGGGGGGAGACCTACGAGCAGTACTTC.

The V and J genes are TRBV6-5 and TRBJ1-1, with D maybe TRBD1 (6 bases). Germline CDR1 reads MNHEY; CDR2 reads SVGAGI. Trimming took 3 bases from V and 3 from J, leaving 14 bases between them. The CDR3 runs 15 residues. CDR3 amino acids: CASSYSGVGDTEAFF. The DNA of the CDR3 is TGTGCCAGCAGTTATTCAGGGGTGGGGGACACTGAAGCTTTCTTT.

In DNA, the CDR3 is TGTGCCAGCAGCTCGGTAGGGGTAGGGGAGACCCAGTACTTC. Protein: CASSSVGVGETQYF. The rearrangement uses TRBV5-6 and TRBJ2-5; D might be TRBD1 (5 bases). This CDR3 spans 14 amino acids. Trimming cost V 3 bases and J 5 bases, with 14 bases left between them. Germline values: CDR1 SGHDT, CDR2 YYEEEE.

Written as DNA, the CDR3 is TGTGCCAGCAGTGACTCTCGGACAGAAATCTACGAGCAGTACTTC. Its translation is CASSDSRTEIYEQYF. The V and J genes are TRBV6-4 and TRBJ2-7; a possible D gene is TRBD1 (6 bases). Trimming cost V 0 bases and J 3 bases, with 12 bases left between them. This CDR3 comprises 15 residues. Germline V gene lookup returns CDR1 MRHNA and CDR2 SNTAGT.

The rearrangement links TRBV5-1 to TRBJ1-4; a weak D match, TRBD1 (5 bases). The V and J ends lost 9 bases and 3 bases respectively, with 21 bases between them. Germline loops: CDR1 SGHRS, CDR2 YFSETQ. The CDR3 is 16 amino acids. The CDR3 nucleotides are TGCGCCACCCCCGACAGAGCCCGTGGGGCTAATGAAAAACTGTTTTTT. Amino acid sequence: CATPDRARGANEKLFF.

This sequence joins TRBV5-5 and TRBJ1-5, with 7 nucleotides matching TRBD1. The CDR3 is made up of 15 amino acids. V dropped 2 bases and J dropped 2; count of bases not matched to a gene: 4. Per germline, CDR1 SGHKS and CDR2 YYEKEE (reference sequence). In nucleotides, the CDR3 is TGTGCCAGCAGCTTAATCGACAGGGGCAATCAGCCCCAGCATTTT. It codes for CASSLIDRGNQPQHF.

V usage is TRBV7-6 and J usage is TRBJ1-4; 8 nucleotides align to TRBD1. Trimming removed 5 bases from V and 5 bases from J; junction bases left unmatched: 7. Germline assignment: CDR1 SGHVS and CDR2 FNYEAQ. CDR3 length equals 15 residues. This CDR3 is CASSRGTGRNEKLFF. The CDR3 DNA is TGTGCCAGCAGCCGGGGGACAGGAAGAAATGAAAAACTGTTTTTT.

This chain joins TRBV9 and TRBJ2-1; perhaps TRBD2 as D (6 bases). This CDR3 contains 15 residues. Germline V lookup: CDR1 SGDLS, CDR2 YYNGEE. Trimming cost V 0 bases and J 8 bases, with 15 bases left between them. The chain's CDR3 is CASSVAGGAEYEQFF. The CDR3 region has the DNA TGTGCCAGCAGCGTAGCTGGAGGGGCTGAGTATGAGCAGTTCTTC.

The CDR3 is CASSQPRQYSYEQYF. The CDR3, as DNA: TGCGCCAGCAGCCAACCCCGACAGTACTCCTACGAGCAGTACTTC. The chain carries TRBV4-1 and TRBJ2-7, with a weak D call TRBD1 (5 bases). CDR1 and CDR2 from the germline V gene are MGHRA and YSYEKL. The CDR3 totals 15 residues. Trimming took off 2 bases at V and 0 bases at J, with 11 bases between the two ends.

V usage is TRBV5-6 and J usage is TRBJ1-1; D perhaps matches TRBD1 (6 bases). V shed 4 bases and J shed 3 bases, with 22 bases lying between them. The V gene's germline CDR1 is SGHDT and CDR2 YYEEEE. The CDR3 runs to 17 residues. The CDR3 DNA follows: TGTGCCAGCAGCCGGATCCCACTACCAGGGGTAGACACTGAAGCTTTCTTT. Its translation is CASSRIPLPGVDTEAFF.

The V gene is TRBV2, the J gene TRBJ1-5, with 10 bases lining up with TRBD1. CDR3 size: 13 residues. J lost 7 bases, V lost 10 bases, and 7 bases had no gene match. The germline V gene has CDR1 SNHLY and CDR2 FYNNEI. CDR3 amino acids: CATRQGAAQPQHF. For the CDR3, the DNA is TGTGCCACCCGACAGGGGGCGGCCCAGCCCCAGCATTTT.

This chain connects TRBV30 to TRBJ2-1; perhaps D is TRBD1 or TRBD2 (7 bases each). Germline lookup yields CDR1 GTSNPN and CDR2 SVGIG (reference sequence). The V gene lost 4 bases and the J gene lost 7 bases, with 17 bases spanning the gap. The CDR3 sequence is 14 residues long. In DNA, the CDR3 is TGTGCCTGGAAGGAGAGACAGGGAGGGAATGAGCAGTTCTTC. This sequence encodes CAWKERQGGNEQFF. The variable domain in full, with the rest retrieved from reference TRBV30 and TRBJ2-1, is SQTIHQWPATLVQPVGSPLSLECTVEGTSNPNLYWYRQAAGRGLQLLFYSVGIGQISSEVPQNLSASRPQDRQFILSSKKLLLSDSGFYLCAWKERQGGNEQFFGPGTRLTVL.